The sequence of this T cell receptor beta chain was determined in a study of T-cell reconstitution after alpha-beta-depleted transplantation in children. Germline assignment: CDR1 DFQATT and CDR2 SNEGSKA (reference sequence). The V segment lost 6 bases and the J segment 5 bases; nucleotides outside the gene matches: 7. CDR3 size: 14 residues. Using unique molecular identifiers, the investigators prepared the TCRbeta library. Via MiXCR, TCRdb re-called the PCR reads, giving one row per CDR3 protein. This table has 250,000 to 350,000 distinct CDR3 sequences, 9.5% to 10% appearing once. The TCR sequence derives from a human donor who donated a stem cell graft to a child with SCID. This specimen consisted of PBMCs from the stem cell graft donor, obtained from the stem cell graft. The chain joins TRBV20-1 to TRBJ2-5; the match to TRBD1 covers 12 bases. The CDR3 protein is CSAPGQGAGETQYF. CDR3 nucleotide sequence: TGCAGTGCCCCGGGACAGGGGGCAGGGGAGACCCAGTACTTC.